Presented here are 5 T cell receptor beta chains from one specimen sequenced in a study of blood T cell repertoires in COVID-19. Sequencing was performed with immunoSEQ multiplex PCR; in TCRdb, only in-frame clones are kept and a portion is missing. Of roughly 130,000 clones listed, roughly 84% are singletons. The sequenced material came from PBMCs or T cells enriched from blood (not recorded which). The receptors originated from a man aged 35 to 55 with acute COVID-19.

This clone was detected once. The V and J genes are TRBV7-2 and TRBJ1-5; 9 nucleotides align to TRBD1. CDR3 length equals 15 residues. Germline-derived CDR1 and CDR2 are SGHTA and FQGNSA. With 5 bases clipped from V and 7 bases from J, the junction kept 9 bases outside the gene matches. CDR3 residues: CASSDGTGREQPQHF. Written as DNA, the CDR3 is TGTGCCAGCAGCGACGGGACAGGGAGAGAGCAGCCCCAGCATTTT.

This chain joins TRBV7-8 and TRBJ2-7; TRBD1 aligns across 9 bases. V dropped 4 bases and J dropped 6; count of bases not matched to a gene: 4. Germline V gene sequence: CDR1 SGHVS, CDR2 FQNEAQ. The CDR3 runs 13 residues. CDR3 in amino acids: CASSSGQGFEQYF. As DNA, the CDR3 is TGTGCCAGCAGCTCGGGACAGGGCTTCGAGCAGTACTTC.

This chain joins TRBV5-8 and TRBJ1-5; TRBD1 matches 8 bases. Germline V gene sequence: CDR1 SGHTS, CDR2 YDEGEE. V trimming: 2 bases; J trimming: 1 base; junction bases outside the gene matches: 2. The CDR3 sequence is 15 residues long. This CDR3 reads CASSFQGASNQPQHF. CDR3 DNA sequence: TGTGCCAGCAGCTTCCAGGGGGCAAGCAATCAGCCCCAGCATTTT.

J is TRBJ2-2 and V is TRBV27, with D possibly TRBD2 on 5 matching bases. Per germline, CDR1 MNHEY and CDR2 SMNVEV (reference sequence). V was cut by 5 bases and J by 0 bases, with 10 bases left in between. The CDR3 is made up of 15 amino acids. The CDR3 sequence is CASSISGSNTGELFF. The CDR3 DNA reads TGTGCCAGCAGTATAAGCGGCTCGAACACCGGGGAGCTGTTTTTT.

The chain combines TRBV15 with TRBJ2-3; perhaps TRBD2 as D (6 bases). The V end was cut by 8 bases, the J end by 3 bases, with 15 bases between. CDR1 LNHNV and CDR2 YYDKDF come from the germline V gene (reference sequence). The CDR3 spans 14 residues. The CDR3 sequence: CATGIGGVTDTQYF. The CDR3, as DNA: TGTGCCACCGGCATAGGAGGGGTTACAGATACGCAGTATTTT.